This TCR beta chain was obtained from a study of tumor-infiltrating lymphocytes in primary liver carcinoma. For the study at large: Samples returned roughly 3.65 to 7.13 million productive TCRbeta reads, a yield that was similar across tissue types.

RNA and DNA were co-extracted from about 20-30 mg of unsorted bulk tissue. The patients presented with primary liver carcinoma, which was managed through surgical resection. Separate regions, five per tumor, were sampled. A primer matching the constant region was used to make TCR beta cDNA from 500 ng of total RNA. Generation of the TCR beta libraries relied on three nested multiplex PCR rounds using slightly modified ARM-PCR. Both of the initial two PCR rounds ran for 10 cycles and employed TRBV1-TRBV30 forward primers alongside a C-beta reverse primer. MiXCR, run by TCRdb on the multiplex PCR reads, gives a single entry per CDR3 protein. The data hold 95,000 to 100,000 distinct CDR3 sequences, with 65% to 75% observed a single time. This CDR3 contains 13 residues. The V and J ends lost 1 base and 3 bases respectively, with 7 bases between them. In germline, CDR1 is SGHRS, CDR2 YFSETQ. Notes on the study in general: Only about 7-24% of top clones spanned all five tumor regions.

This clonotype was counted a few times. No antigen is known for it. The sequence was collected from a woman aged 55-75 years with primary liver carcinoma and hepatitis B virus infection. The chain combines TRBV5-1 with TRBJ1-1; D remains unclear. Sequencing used liver tumor tissue from sampling region 2. As to subset: tumor region T2, inferior pole. In nucleotides, the CDR3 is TGCGCCAGCAGCTTGTGGGCAGACACTGAAGCTTTCTTT. Protein sequence: CASSLWADTEAFF. Supplemented by reference TRBV5-1 and TRBJ1-1, the full variable domain reads KAGVTQTPRYLIKTRGQQVTLSCSPISGHRSVSWYQQTPGQGLQFLFEYFSETQRNKGNFPGRFSGRQFSNSRSEMNVSTLELGDSALYLCASSLWADTEAFFGQGTRLTVV.